This T cell receptor beta chain is from a study of T-cell memory formation after mild COVID-19. Overall study results and limits: Day 15 to 85 contractors were CD4/CD8 balanced; later expanders leaned CD4+. What remained unconfirmed was the SARS-CoV-2 specificity of second-wave clones peaking on day 37.

On this clonotype itself: The antigen remains unidentified.

TCRdb reanalysed the 5' RACE reads using MiXCR and keeps one entry per CDR3 protein. The sample records hundreds of thousands of distinct CDR3 sequences, 20% being singletons. Germline V CDR1 and CDR2: MNHNY, SVGAGI (reference sequence). This CDR3 has 14 residues. Trimming shortened V by 4 bases and J by 2 bases, and 12 bases separated the two germline ends. This TCR was recovered from an adult woman who had mild COVID-19 (a few samples of this study predate the infection). Cell type and time point are not known. The chain is built from TRBV6-6 and TRBJ2-7; D gene uncertain. Sequenced input: PBMCs or a T cell subset sorted from them (not recorded which). This CDR3 is CASSSPTATYEQYF. The CDR3 coding sequence is TGTGCCAGCAGTTCACCGACGGCTACCTACGAGCAGTACTTC.